The 18 T cell receptor beta chains given below trace back to one sample, sequenced in a study of T cell changes during pregnancy in multiple sclerosis. Only in-frame clones appear in the TCRdb table, and some are missing; sequencing was by immunoSEQ multiplex PCR. This sample carries around 66,000 clones, 91% of them seen once, and the ten largest clones take approximately 1.3%. The source was peripheral blood, collected after pregnancy. These receptors all stem from a female donor in good health, enrolled as a control in a pregnancy study.

The V call is TRBV4-3, the J call TRBJ1-6; 10 nucleotides agree with TRBD1. The CDR3 runs 16 residues. With V trimmed by 3 bases and J by 5 bases, 4 bases remained unmatched. The germline V gene encodes CDR1 LGHNA and CDR2 YSLEER. This CDR3 is CASSQRQGAHNSPLHF. The DNA for the CDR3 is TGCGCCAGCAGCCAGAGACAGGGGGCCCATAATTCACCCCTCCACTTT.

This clone was seen just once. The chain uses TRBV5-4 and TRBJ2-3, with 9 bases aligning to TRBD1. CDR3 length: 17 amino acids. Germline-derived CDR1 and CDR2 are SGHNT and YYREEE (reference sequence). V shed 0 bases and J 2 bases; nucleotides not matched to a gene: 7. CDR3 in amino acids: CASSLVGGTGITDTQYF. The DNA of the CDR3 is TGTGCCAGCAGCTTGGTTGGGGGGACAGGGATCACAGATACGCAGTATTTT.

The chain couples TRBV7-9 to TRBJ1-1; D perhaps matches TRBD1 (5 bases). The V end lost 6 bases, the J end lost 4 bases, and 12 bases lay between the germline ends. The CDR3 runs 13 residues. CDR1 is SEHNR, CDR2 FQNEAQ, per germline (reference sequence). CDR3: CASRGLNSTEAFF. DNA for the CDR3: TGTGCCAGCAGGGGACTCAACTCCACTGAAGCTTTCTTT.

CDR3 nucleotides: TGTGCCAGCAGCTTAATAGGGACAGGGATTCAGCATGAGCAGTTCTTC. Translating it yields CASSLIGTGIQHEQFF. The J gene is TRBJ2-1, the V gene TRBV7-3, with 9 bases lining up with TRBD1. The CDR3 has 16 amino acids. The V and J ends lost 1 base and 8 bases, in that order; junction bases with no gene match: 9. Germline assignment: CDR1 SGHTA and CDR2 FQGTGA.

The CDR3 sequence is CASRADRGDIGYTF. The CDR3, as DNA: TGTGCCAGCAGAGCGGACAGGGGGGATATTGGCTACACCTTC. The rearrangement links TRBV25-1 to TRBJ1-2; 10 bases map to TRBD1. Trimming took 6 bases from V and 7 from J; bases not matched to a gene: 8. Germline values: CDR1 MGHDK, CDR2 SYGVNS. The CDR3 is 14 residues long.

This chain joins TRBV19 and TRBJ1-2; TRBD1 matches 9 bases. Germline trimming cut 3 bases from V and 2 bases from J; bases unmatched to any gene: 4. Germline values: CDR1 LNHDA, CDR2 SQIVND (reference sequence). This CDR3 spans 15 amino acids. CDR3 in DNA: TGTGCCAGTAGTATCGGACAGGGGTGGAACTATGGCTACACCTTC. Protein sequence: CASSIGQGWNYGYTF.

The chain uses TRBV13 and TRBJ1-1, with 10 bases aligning to TRBD1. V shed 2 bases, J shed 5 bases, and the junction held 11 bases outside the gene matches. The germline V gene has CDR1 PRHDT and CDR2 FYEKMQ (reference sequence). The CDR3 spans 17 residues. CDR3 DNA sequence: TGTGCCAGCAGCTTAAGGTTGGGGACAGGGGATATTACTGAAGCTTTCTTT. This codes for CASSLRLGTGDITEAFF.

The chain combines TRBV5-5 with TRBJ1-5; TRBD1 is a possible D gene (6 bases). The CDR3 spans 15 residues. Looked up from germline, CDR1 is SGHKS and CDR2 is YYEKEE (reference sequence). Trimming shortened V by 0 bases and J by 7 bases, and 14 bases separated the two germline ends. CDR3 in amino acids: CASSLGGQGGQPQHF. The CDR3 DNA reads TGTGCCAGCAGCTTGGGGGGGCAGGGTGGACAGCCCCAGCATTTT.

This chain joins TRBV6-5 and TRBJ2-1; TRBD2 matches 12 bases. V lost 10 bases to trimming and J lost 9 bases; unmatched junction nucleotides: 13. Germline CDR1 MNHEY, CDR2 SVGAGI. This CDR3 spans 15 amino acids. CDR3 DNA sequence: TGTGCCACCACTGAGGCTAGCGGGGGGGCGGGTGAGCAGTTCTTC. This sequence encodes CATTEASGGAGEQFF.

The CDR3 loop reads CASGLGGEAFF. Here the CDR3 DNA reads TGTGCTAGTGGTCTCGGAGGGGAAGCTTTCTTT. The rearrangement links TRBV12-5 to TRBJ1-1; D unclear. The V end was cut by 5 bases, the J end by 8 bases, with 9 bases between. CDR1 is LGHNT, CDR2 FRNRAP, per germline. This CDR3 region has 11 residues. Complete variable domain (other parts from reference TRBV12-5 and TRBJ1-1): DARVTQTPRHKVTEMGQEVTMRCQPILGHNTVFWYRQTMMQGLELLAYFRNRAPLDDSGMPKDRFSAEMPDATLATLKIQPSEPRDSAVYFCASGLGGEAFFGQGTRLTVV.

The chain carries TRBV5-4 and TRBJ1-3, with a possible D match to TRBD1 (6 bases). The ends were cut back, 4 bases at V and 2 bases at J, with 16 bases in the middle. The CDR3 loop spans 16 amino acids. Per the germline V gene, CDR1 is SGHNT and CDR2 is YYREEE (reference sequence). The CDR3: CASSAPSRGAGNTIYF. CDR3 sequence (DNA): TGTGCCAGCAGCGCGCCCTCCAGGGGAGCTGGAAACACCATATATTTT.

The chain couples TRBV6-5 to TRBJ2-7; 9 nucleotides line up with TRBD1. CDR3 length: 14 amino acids. Trimming cost V 2 bases and J 6 bases; bases outside gene matches: 5. CDR1 is MNHEY and CDR2 is SVGAGI in the germline V gene. The CDR3 reads CASSYDRGYTEQYF. The CDR3 DNA sequence: TGTGCCAGCAGTTACGACAGGGGGTACACCGAGCAGTACTTC.

V and J are TRBV18 and TRBJ1-4; D perhaps matches TRBD1 (5 bases). Between the trimmed V and J ends, which lost 3 bases and 7 bases, there was a span of 9 bases. The CDR3 length is 13 residues. Germline assignment: CDR1 KGHSH and CDR2 LQKENI. Written as DNA, the CDR3 is TGTGCCAGCTCACCGACAGATAGTGAAAAACTGTTTTTT. Encoded protein: CASSPTDSEKLFF.

The V gene is TRBV5-1, the J gene TRBJ1-1; TRBD1 is a possible D gene (6 bases). Germline lookup yields CDR1 SGHRS and CDR2 YFSETQ. V dropped 0 bases and J dropped 3 bases, with 9 bases sitting between them. This CDR3 contains 14 residues. In DNA form, the CDR3 reads TGCGCCAGCAGCTTGGTCAGGGGTGACACTGAAGCTTTCTTT. This codes for CASSLVRGDTEAFF.

The rearrangement joins TRBV6-1 to TRBJ2-7; TRBD1 might be the D (6 bases). CDR1 is MNHNS and CDR2 is SASEGT in the germline V gene. CDR3 length equals 14 residues. V dropped 4 bases and J dropped 0 bases, with 10 bases sitting between them. The CDR3 region has the DNA TGTGCCAGCAGTGGACAGGTTGTCTCCTACGAGCAGTACTTC. Encoded protein: CASSGQVVSYEQYF.

The chain recombines TRBV6-5 with TRBJ1-2; perhaps TRBD1 as D (6 bases). The V gene lost 6 bases and the J gene lost 7 bases, with 15 bases spanning the gap. CDR3 length: 13 residues. Germline CDR1 MNHEY, CDR2 SVGAGI. Here the CDR3 DNA reads TGTGCCAGCAGCCAACAGGGCACAAGTGGCTACACCTTC. Its translation: CASSQQGTSGYTF.

The V and J genes are TRBV6-5 and TRBJ2-5, with D perhaps matching TRBD1 (6 bases). Between the trimmed V and J ends, which lost 5 bases and 2 bases, there was a span of 15 bases. CDR3 length equals 15 residues. CDR1 and CDR2 from the germline V gene are MNHEY and SVGAGI. As DNA, the CDR3 is TGTGCCAGCAGTAATCCGACAGGCTTGCAAGAGACCCAGTACTTC. It translates to CASSNPTGLQETQYF.

The chain carries TRBV30 and TRBJ2-3; a weak D match, TRBD2 (6 bases). The CDR3 loop spans 14 amino acids. Germline CDR1 is GTSNPN and CDR2 is SVGIG (reference sequence). The V and J ends lost 2 bases and 1 base respectively, with 10 bases between them. CDR3 DNA sequence: TGTGCCTGGAGTTGGGACTCGCGCACAGATACGCAGTATTTT. This gives the protein CAWSWDSRTDTQYF.